This TCR beta chain was obtained from a study of T-cell reconstitution after alpha-beta-depleted transplantation in children. Notes on the study in general: Reports say that about two months after transplant, the alpha-beta T cells came out of several hundred graft clones that had expanded.

The TCRbeta library was prepared with unique molecular identifiers. TCRdb fed the PCR reads into MiXCR, producing one record per CDR3 protein. The sample yields about 980,000 distinct CDR3 sequences, roughly 31% seen once. About this clonotype: What it binds is not known.

Trimming left V 2 bases short and J 2 bases short, with 10 bases between. The germline V gene encodes CDR1 SQVTM and CDR2 ANQGSEA. The CDR3 has 14 residues. The receptor comes from a boy under two years old who had a stem cell transplant for SCID, so the T cells may come from the graft donor. This chain uses TRBV29-1 with TRBJ2-1; D possibly corresponds to TRBD1 (6 bases). Source: PBMCs, mostly from graft donor cells, taken 360 days after TCRalphabeta/CD19-depleted stem cell transplant. The CDR3 region has the DNA TGCAGCGTTGAATGGGGGCCAACCTACAATGAGCAGTTCTTC. Its protein is CSVEWGPTYNEQFF.